This note documents a single T cell receptor beta chain sequence. No antigen is known for it. The entry originates in a study of memory CD4+ T cells and cytomegalovirus serostatus. Study-level information: This sample comes from healthy Belgian adults, roughly nine CMV seropositive, 24 seronegative.

Germline CDR1 LGHNA, CDR2 YNFKEQ. Deletions cut 0 bases from V and 5 bases from J, with 15 bases between. The CDR3 extends over 16 amino acids. The sort gate was single viable CD3+CD4+CD8-CD45RO+ cells for memory CD4+ T cells. Overall study findings and caveats: The CMV-associated TCR signature appears largely within the CD4+ memory repertoire. Each of approximately 73 CMV-associated TCRbeta sequences occurred in one to five individuals.

Authors' data handling: Out-of-frame sequences were removed, leaving around 2,000,000 distinct TCRbeta sequences. Libraries were prepared by immunoSEQ multiplex PCR; TCRdb keeps only in-frame clonotypes and omits some of them. V and J calls and clone size are as listed in that table; D and trimming were resolved from the DNA. This table holds over 40,000 clones, 70% to 80% found once. The chain couples TRBV4-2 to TRBJ2-3; D is unresolved. This receptor was identified in an adult in good health and CMV-seronegative. Material for sequencing was memory CD4+ T cells from blood. The CDR3 nucleotides read TGTGCCAGCAGCCAAGACGTAAGGGAAGGTAGAGATACGCAGTATTTT. Its protein is CASSQDVREGRDTQYF.